These 22 T cell receptor beta chains came from one sample sequenced in a study of T cell responses to AZD1222 COVID-19 vaccine. Only in-frame clones appear in the TCRdb table, and some are missing; sequencing was by immunoSEQ multiplex PCR. The profile covers about 180,000 clones, with 92% appearing a single time and more than 1.5% taken by the ten largest. The material was peripheral blood, obtained 28 days after the second AZD1222 dose. Source of these receptors: an adult who received the AZD1222 COVID-19 vaccine.

The J gene is TRBJ1-4, the V gene TRBV27; perhaps TRBD1 as D (6 bases). The ends were cut back, 0 bases at V and 5 bases at J, with 10 bases in the middle. CDR1 and CDR2 (germline): MNHEY, SMNVEV (reference sequence). This CDR3 has 15 residues. As DNA, the CDR3 is TGTGCCAGCAGTTTATCGTCGGGGGGCAATGAAAAACTGTTTTTT. Protein product: CASSLSSGGNEKLFF.

The chain recombines TRBV10-3 with TRBJ1-1, with D perhaps TRBD1 (6 bases). The V end was cut by 11 bases, the J end by 4 bases, with 17 bases between. The CDR3 has 13 residues. CDR1 and CDR2 from the germline V gene are ENHRY and SYGVKD. CDR3 bases: TGTGCCGCCTGCAGGGGCGATGGCACTGAAGCTTTCTTT. Translation gives CAACRGDGTEAFF.

This sequence joins TRBV4-1 and TRBJ1-2; D is perhaps TRBD1 (6 bases). Trimming shortened V by 1 base and J by 4 bases, and 13 bases separated the two germline ends. Germline lookup yields CDR1 MGHRA and CDR2 YSYEKL. The CDR3 extends over 15 amino acids. The CDR3 here is CASSQAGQQLYGYTF. CDR3 sequence (DNA): TGCGCCAGCAGCCAAGCCGGACAGCAACTCTATGGCTACACCTTC.

The gene calls are TRBV2 and TRBJ1-5; TRBD1 is a possible D gene (5 bases). V was clipped by 5 bases and J by 4 bases, with 12 bases between them. This CDR3 is built from 14 residues. Germline V CDR1 and CDR2: SNHLY, FYNNEI. CDR3 DNA: TGTGCCAGCAGTCCAGGGCGAGGAAATCAGCCCCAGCATTTT. This gives the protein CASSPGRGNQPQHF.

In this sample, this clone turned up a few times. This chain joins TRBV6-2 or TRBV6-3 and TRBJ1-1; D uncertain. CDR3 length: 15 residues. The ends were cut back, 2 bases at V and 6 bases at J, with 16 bases in the middle. The V gene's germline CDR1 is MNHEY and CDR2 SVGEGT. CDR3 nucleotides: TGTGCCAGCAGTTACACGGCAGGAGGGTACGCTGAAGCTTTCTTT. It translates to CASSYTAGGYAEAFF.

The chain joins TRBV7-3 to TRBJ2-7; 9 bases fit TRBD1. With 4 bases clipped from V and 4 bases from J, the junction kept 11 bases outside the gene matches. The germline CDR1 and CDR2 sequences are SGHTA and FQGTGA. This CDR3 spans 16 amino acids. CDR3 in DNA: TGTGCCAGCAGCTCACGCTCCGGGACAGGGATTTACGAGCAGTACTTC. It is translated as CASSSRSGTGIYEQYF.

The chain carries TRBV4-2 and TRBJ2-3; TRBD2 matches at 7 bases. J was trimmed by 2 bases and V by 1 base; bases with no gene match: 12. The CDR3 has 18 amino acids. The germline V gene encodes CDR1 LGHNA and CDR2 YNFKEQ. The CDR3 bases are TGTGCCAGCAGCCAAGTGCTTCTCCAGGGACTAACCACAGATACGCAGTATTTT. Translation: CASSQVLLQGLTTDTQYF.

The CDR3 DNA sequence: TGTGCCAGCAGCCTCCGCGGGGGTAATGAAAAACTGTTTTTT. Its protein is CASSLRGGNEKLFF. The V call is TRBV7-8, the J call TRBJ1-4; tentative D call: TRBD1 (5 bases). Germline V gene lookup returns CDR1 SGHVS and CDR2 FQNEAQ. Trimming took 5 bases from V and 4 from J, leaving 11 bases between them. CDR3 length: 14 residues.

This sequence joins TRBV7-9 and TRBJ2-2, with D possibly matching TRBD1 (5 bases). The CDR3 spans 14 residues. Germline values: CDR1 SEHNR, CDR2 FQNEAQ (reference sequence). V was shortened by 7 bases and J by 3 bases, with 12 bases between the two germline ends. In DNA form, the CDR3 reads TGTGCCAGCACCAGGGTTTTGGACACCGGGGAGCTGTTTTTT. This gives the protein CASTRVLDTGELFF.

The V and J genes are TRBV3-1 (or the pseudogene TRBV3-2) and TRBJ1-2; TRBD1 matches at 7 bases. V shed 1 base, J shed 4 bases, and the junction held 9 bases outside the gene matches. Germline CDR1 is LGHDT and CDR2 is YNNKEL (reference sequence). The CDR3 runs to 16 residues. The CDR3 nucleotides read TGTGCCAGCAGCCAAGGACAGACGACAGGGAGCTATGGCTACACCTTC. This sequence encodes CASSQGQTTGSYGYTF.

CDR3 DNA: TGTGCCTGGAGCCCGGGACAGATGAACACTGAAGCTTTCTTT. Translating it yields CAWSPGQMNTEAFF. The genes are TRBV30 and TRBJ1-1; 7 bases fit TRBD1. CDR1 GTSNPN and CDR2 SVGIG come from the germline V gene (reference sequence). Unmatched junction bases numbered 4, after V lost 3 bases and J lost 0 bases. CDR3 length: 14 residues.

V usage is TRBV6-5 and J usage is TRBJ2-2; D is ambiguous. The CDR3 extends over 13 amino acids. V dropped 8 bases and J dropped 1 base, with 8 bases sitting between them. The germline V gene has CDR1 MNHEY and CDR2 SVGAGI. The DNA for the CDR3 is TGTGCCAGCTCGCCAGGGAACACCGGGGAGCTGTTTTTT. Its translation: CASSPGNTGELFF.

In its sample, this clone was seen once. V usage is TRBV6-1 and J usage is TRBJ1-5, with D perhaps TRBD1 (5 bases). The CDR3 contains 16 residues. CDR1 MNHNS and CDR2 SASEGT come from the germline V gene. With 4 bases removed from V and 2 bases from J, the gap between germline ends came to 15 bases. The CDR3 bases are TGTGCCAGCAGTGGGTCCCGTAGGGGACGCAATCAGCCCCAGCATTTT. It is translated as CASSGSRRGRNQPQHF.

This chain connects TRBV7-9 to TRBJ2-5; D is possibly TRBD1 or TRBD2 (6 bases each). V was shortened by 6 bases and J by 5 bases, with 13 bases between the two germline ends. CDR1 SEHNR and CDR2 FQNEAQ come from the germline V gene (reference sequence). This CDR3 is built from 13 residues. The DNA of the CDR3 is TGTGCCAGCAGAGGGGGGAGCGGGGAGACCCAGTACTTC. This sequence encodes CASRGGSGETQYF.

V and J are TRBV24-1 and TRBJ2-3; 9 nucleotides agree with TRBD2. Germline V gene data show CDR1 as KGHDR and CDR2 as SFDVKD. V shed 6 bases, J shed 2 bases, and the junction held 5 bases outside the gene matches. The CDR3 loop spans 15 amino acids. CDR3 nucleotide sequence: TGTGCCACCAGTCTTAGCGGGGGCCCCACAGATACGCAGTATTTT. This codes for CATSLSGGPTDTQYF.

V is TRBV6-5 and J is TRBJ1-2; possible D gene TRBD1, 6 bases. The CDR3 has 12 amino acids. CDR1 and CDR2 (germline): MNHEY, SVGAGI. The V and J ends lost 6 bases and 8 bases respectively, with 13 bases between them. CDR3 amino acids: CASRGGKGGYTF. The CDR3 DNA follows: TGTGCCAGCAGAGGGGGAAAGGGGGGCTACACCTTC.

The chain links TRBV12-3 or TRBV12-4 to TRBJ2-5; no clear D gene. Trimming pared 5 bases from V and 4 bases from J, leaving 8 bases between. This CDR3 is 12 amino acids long. The CDR3 loop reads CASSTPGETQYF. CDR3 DNA sequence: TGTGCCAGCAGTACCCCTGGAGAGACCCAGTACTTC.

This sequence joins TRBV27 and TRBJ2-7, with 10 bases lining up with TRBD1. After removal of 5 bases from V and 3 bases from J, the junction contained 7 bases not matched to a gene. Germline V CDR1 and CDR2: MNHEY, SMNVEV (reference sequence). The length of the CDR3 is 15 residues. CDR3 amino acids: CASSPQGQGNYEQYF. For the CDR3, the DNA is TGTGCCAGCAGTCCCCAGGGACAGGGGAACTACGAGCAGTACTTC.

The chain employs TRBV11-1 and TRBJ1-2, with 7 bases aligning to TRBD1. This CDR3 has 13 residues. V dropped 8 bases and J dropped 6; count of bases not matched to a gene: 9. Germline V gene lookup returns CDR1 SGHAT and CDR2 FQDESV (reference sequence). The CDR3 loop reads CASALQGTDGYTF. The CDR3 DNA reads TGTGCCAGCGCTCTTCAGGGGACAGATGGCTACACCTTC.

V and J are TRBV6-1 and TRBJ2-3; 7 bases are a match to TRBD2. The CDR3 contains 17 residues. The germline V gene has CDR1 MNHNS and CDR2 SASEGT. J was trimmed by 2 bases and V by 4 bases; bases with no gene match: 12. The CDR3 coding sequence is TGTGCCAGCAGTGGGAACCAGGGACTACTATACACAGATACGCAGTATTTT. Translated: CASSGNQGLLYTDTQYF.

This clone was recorded once. This chain joins TRBV6-6 and TRBJ2-7, with TRBD2 identical over 9 bases. Germline V CDR1 and CDR2: MNHNY, SVGAGI (reference sequence). The CDR3 runs to 16 residues. V shed 0 bases, J shed 0 bases, and the junction held 3 bases outside the gene matches. The CDR3 protein is CASSYSSGGISYEQYF. CDR3 bases: TGTGCCAGCAGTTACTCTAGCGGGGGTATCTCCTACGAGCAGTACTTC.

This rearrangement joins TRBV6-1 to TRBJ2-4; D tentatively reads TRBD1 or TRBD2 (6 bases each). V was trimmed by 2 bases and J by 1 base, leaving 9 bases between them. The CDR3 extends over 15 amino acids. The germline V gene has CDR1 MNHNS and CDR2 SASEGT. The CDR3 sequence is CASSEPGAAKNIQYF. CDR3 nucleotides: TGTGCCAGCAGTGAACCGGGGGCGGCCAAAAACATTCAGTACTTC.